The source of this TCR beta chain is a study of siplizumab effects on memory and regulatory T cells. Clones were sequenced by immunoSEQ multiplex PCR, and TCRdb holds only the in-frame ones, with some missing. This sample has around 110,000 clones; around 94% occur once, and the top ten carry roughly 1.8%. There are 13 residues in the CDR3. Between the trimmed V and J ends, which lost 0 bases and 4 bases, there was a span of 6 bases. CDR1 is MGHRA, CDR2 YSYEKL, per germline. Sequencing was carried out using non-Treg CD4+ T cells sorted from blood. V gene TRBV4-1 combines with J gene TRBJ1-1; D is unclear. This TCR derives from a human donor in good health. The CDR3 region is CASSQDHRTEAFF. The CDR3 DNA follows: TGCGCCAGCAGCCAAGACCATCGCACTGAAGCTTTCTTT.